This entry lists 22 T cell receptor beta chains sequenced from one sample in a study of blood T cell repertoires in COVID-19. Repertoires were generated with immunoSEQ multiplex PCR, while TCRdb's copy carries only in-frame clones and drops some. The table shows just under 150,000 clones, with more than 75% occurring only once. Sequencing was carried out using peripheral blood. Receptors were obtained from a human donor in a cohort sampled during active COVID-19.

This clone came up once. The chain joins TRBV6-6 to TRBJ1-1; 8 bases line up with TRBD1. Germline trimming cut 11 bases from V and 4 bases from J; bases unmatched to any gene: 9. This CDR3 contains 13 residues. Germline V CDR1 and CDR2: MNHNY, SVGAGI (reference sequence). The CDR3, as DNA: TGTGCCGCAACCAGGGGGCAAAGCACTGAAGCTTTCTTT. Protein product: CAATRGQSTEAFF.

This clone occurred a few times. This rearrangement joins TRBV24-1 to TRBJ2-7; D ambiguous. The CDR3 consists of 13 residues. V shed 5 bases and J shed 0 bases, with 7 bases lying between them. Germline assignment: CDR1 KGHDR and CDR2 SFDVKD. CDR3 amino acids: CATSARGSYEQYF. The DNA for the CDR3 is TGTGCCACCAGTGCGAGAGGCTCCTACGAGCAGTACTTC.

The gene calls are TRBV5-1 and TRBJ2-7; 7 bases are a match to TRBD1. The J segment lost 2 bases and the V segment lost 4 bases, leaving 6 bases of the junction unmatched. The CDR3 sequence is 14 residues long. From germline, CDR1 is SGHRS and CDR2 YFSETQ. The CDR3 coding sequence is TGCGCCAGCAGCAGAGGGACAGCACCCTACGAGCAGTACTTC. Translating gives CASSRGTAPYEQYF.

The CDR3 spells CSVERSGGLTDTQYF. CDR3 DNA: TGCAGCGTTGAAAGGAGCGGGGGGTTAACAGATACGCAGTATTTT. J is TRBJ2-3 and V is TRBV29-1; TRBD2 matches 9 bases. The ends lost 2 bases at V and 3 bases at J; junction bases unmatched: 6. Looked up from germline, CDR1 is SQVTM and CDR2 is ANQGSEA. This CDR3 spans 15 amino acids.

This sequence joins TRBV7-6 and TRBJ1-1, with a possible D match to TRBD1 (6 bases). From germline, CDR1 is SGHVS and CDR2 FNYEAQ. V lost 0 bases, J lost 5 bases, and 10 bases lay in between. The CDR3 contains 14 residues. The CDR3 spells CASSLAGGWTEAFF. The DNA for the CDR3 is TGTGCCAGCAGCTTAGCAGGGGGTTGGACTGAAGCTTTCTTT.

The gene calls are TRBV2 and TRBJ1-3, with unresolved D. Germline V gene sequence: CDR1 SNHLY, CDR2 FYNNEI. V was pared by 8 bases and J by 4 bases, with 15 bases between. This CDR3 comprises 14 residues. CDR3 bases: TGTGCCAGCGAATTCGGTTCAGGAGGAAACACCATATATTTT. Amino acids: CASEFGSGGNTIYF. Drawing the rest from reference TRBV2 and TRBJ1-3, the complete variable domain is EPEVTQTPSHQVTQMGQEVILRCVPISNHLYFYWYRQILGQKVEFLVSFYNNEISEKSEIFDDQFSVERPDGSNFTLKIRSTKLEDSAMYFCASEFGSGGNTIYFGEGSWLTVV.

The chain has TRBV28 and TRBJ1-4; TRBD1 might be the D (6 bases). This CDR3 region has 14 residues. The V and J ends lost 5 bases and 3 bases respectively, with 10 bases between them. Germline loops: CDR1 MDHEN, CDR2 SYDVKM. The CDR3 loop is CASSPRTANEKLFF. The DNA of the CDR3 is TGTGCCAGCAGTCCTCGGACAGCTAATGAAAAACTGTTTTTT.

The chain uses TRBV6-6 and TRBJ2-1; TRBD2 agrees at 8 bases. V dropped 3 bases and J dropped 1; count of bases not matched to a gene: 2. Germline CDR1 is MNHNY and CDR2 is SVGAGI (reference sequence). This CDR3 region has 15 residues. The CDR3 here is CASSYREGSYNEQFF. The CDR3, as DNA: TGTGCCAGCAGTTATCGGGAGGGGTCCTACAATGAGCAGTTCTTC.

This sequence joins TRBV19 and TRBJ1-6, with TRBD1 as a possible D gene (6 bases). The CDR3 sequence is 14 residues long. CDR1 and CDR2 from the germline V gene are LNHDA and SQIVND (reference sequence). Trimming removed 7 bases from V and 7 bases from J, with 14 bases in between. The CDR3 here is CASKRGIRNSPLHF. The CDR3 DNA is TGTGCCAGTAAAAGGGGGATTAGGAATTCACCCCTCCACTTT.

For the CDR3, the DNA is TGTGCCAGTAGTACCGAACGACAGGGGCCTAACTATGGCTACACCTTC. It codes for CASSTERQGPNYGYTF. The chain employs TRBV19 and TRBJ1-2; TRBD1 matches 8 bases. J gave up 0 bases and V 4 bases, and 7 bases lay outside the gene matches. The CDR3 contains 16 residues. Germline V CDR1 and CDR2: LNHDA, SQIVND (reference sequence).

The chain is built from TRBV6-6 and TRBJ1-2, with D unclear. CDR1 is MNHNY and CDR2 is SVGAGI in the germline V gene (reference sequence). V was clipped by 2 bases and J by 2 bases, with 9 bases between them. The CDR3 extends over 14 amino acids. CDR3 bases: TGTGCCAGCAGTTACGCAAGACTGAACTATGGCTACACCTTC. Encoded protein: CASSYARLNYGYTF.

The rearrangement joins TRBV4-2 to TRBJ2-3; D call uncertain. The CDR3 extends over 15 amino acids. The V and J ends lost 4 bases and 2 bases respectively, with 13 bases between them. Germline CDR1 LGHNA, CDR2 YNFKEQ. The CDR3 bases are TGTGCCAGCAGCCGAACGACATCCGACACAGATACGCAGTATTTT. This encodes CASSRTTSDTDTQYF.

The chain has TRBV7-8 and TRBJ2-6, with 9 bases matching TRBD2. V gave up 0 bases and J gave up 0 bases; unmatched junction bases: 0. Germline V lookup: CDR1 SGHVS, CDR2 FQNEAQ. The CDR3 sequence is 17 residues long. The CDR3, as DNA: TGTGCCAGCAGCTTAGCAGCGGGGGGCTCTGGGGCCAACGTCCTGACTTTC. Its protein is CASSLAAGGSGANVLTF.

The chain links TRBV2 to TRBJ2-3, with D maybe TRBD1 (6 bases). Germline V gene data show CDR1 as SNHLY and CDR2 as FYNNEI. Trimming removed 8 bases from V and 0 bases from J, with 18 bases in between. This CDR3 has 16 residues. This CDR3 is CASSNLQGPSTDTQYF. The CDR3 nucleotides read TGTGCCAGCTCGAATCTTCAGGGGCCTAGCACAGATACGCAGTATTTT.

This chain links TRBV7-8 with TRBJ1-4, with D possibly TRBD1 on 6 matching bases. The CDR3 totals 17 residues. V was clipped by 1 base and J by 3 bases, with 15 bases between them. Germline values: CDR1 SGHVS, CDR2 FQNEAQ. CDR3 sequence: CASSLDSGVSSNEKLFF. In DNA, the CDR3 is TGTGCCAGCAGCTTAGATTCAGGGGTCTCCTCTAATGAAAAACTGTTTTTT.

The V and J genes are TRBV2 and TRBJ1-2, with 7 bases lining up with TRBD1. Germline CDR1 is SNHLY and CDR2 is FYNNEI. After removal of 5 bases from V and 4 bases from J, the junction contained 4 bases not matched to a gene. The CDR3 is 13 residues long. The CDR3 protein is CASSPGQAYGYTF. In DNA form, the CDR3 reads TGTGCCAGCAGTCCCGGACAGGCCTATGGCTACACCTTC.

This clone appeared a few times. The chain combines TRBV7-9 with TRBJ2-7, with TRBD1 matching over 7 bases. V shed 3 bases, J shed 2 bases, and the junction held 1 base outside the gene matches. The CDR3 runs to 13 residues. Germline V CDR1 and CDR2: SEHNR, FQNEAQ (reference sequence). The CDR3 DNA is TGTGCCAGCAGCTTGACAGGGCCCTACGAGCAGTACGTC. Translating gives CASSLTGPYEQYV.

This rearrangement joins TRBV25-1 to TRBJ2-2, with 9 bases fitting TRBD1. The CDR3 consists of 16 residues. CDR1 is MGHDK and CDR2 is SYGVNS in the germline V gene. Losses at the gene ends were 6 bases for V and 5 bases for J; bases not matched to a gene: 10. Here the CDR3 DNA reads TGTGCCAGCAGCGGACGGGGACAGGGAAGGACCGGGGAGCTGTTTTTT. It specifies CASSGRGQGRTGELFF.

The V and J genes are TRBV5-1 and TRBJ2-1; 7 nucleotides match TRBD1. The CDR3 consists of 17 residues. Germline lookup yields CDR1 SGHRS and CDR2 YFSETQ. Trimming at V came to 0 bases and at J to 3 bases, leaving 9 bases not matched to a gene. This chain's CDR3 is CASSLGQGTLRYNEQFF. CDR3 DNA sequence: TGCGCCAGCAGCTTGGGACAGGGTACCCTCCGCTACAATGAGCAGTTCTTC.

The chain carries TRBV2 and TRBJ1-4; D is uncertain. Germline CDR1 is SNHLY and CDR2 is FYNNEI. Trimming took 1 base from V and 3 from J, leaving 9 bases between them. This CDR3 region has 15 residues. The CDR3 bases are TGTGCCAGCAGTGAAGTGGGCACCGCTAATGAAAAACTGTTTTTT. Its protein product is CASSEVGTANEKLFF.

V usage is TRBV7-2 and J usage is TRBJ1-1; D is uncertain. V lost 5 bases and J lost 1, with 11 bases in between. The CDR3 covers 14 residues. Germline values: CDR1 SGHTA, CDR2 FQGNSA. CDR3 region: CASSLTSGNTEAFF. Written as DNA, the CDR3 is TGTGCCAGCAGCCTCACGTCGGGGAACACTGAAGCTTTCTTT.

The chain employs TRBV27 and TRBJ2-3; TRBD1 is a possible D gene (6 bases). This CDR3 contains 15 residues. The ends were cut back, 2 bases at V and 0 bases at J, with 9 bases in the middle. Germline values: CDR1 MNHEY, CDR2 SMNVEV (reference sequence). The CDR3 sequence: CASSLDRPSTDTQYF. CDR3 DNA: TGTGCCAGCAGTTTAGACAGGCCTAGCACAGATACGCAGTATTTT.